Below are 5 T cell receptor beta chains sequenced from a single sample in a study of CD8+CD57+ T cells in acquired aplastic anemia. Patients chosen for sequencing had CD8+CD57+ cells that had expanded, as shown by flow cytometry. The study profiled TCR beta VDJ and CDR3 using genomic DNA as template. One entry per CDR3 protein results from TCRdb running MiXCR on the reads. The top ten hold under 15% of the sample, which has roughly 180,000 distinct CDR3 sequences, almost 50% seen once. Sequencing was carried out using sorted CD4+, CD8+, or CD8+CD57+ T cells (not recorded which) from PBMCs. The receptors derive from a human donor with aplastic anemia.

The chain couples TRBV7-7 to TRBJ2-2; D not certain. Between the trimmed V and J ends, which lost 8 bases and 8 bases, there was a span of 9 bases. The germline V gene has CDR1 SSHAT and CDR2 FNYEAQ (reference sequence). This CDR3 has 11 amino acids. CDR3 region: CASGIPGELFF. In nucleotides, the CDR3 is TGTGCCAGCGGGATACCTGGGGAGCTGTTTTTT.

Note on this clonotype: The junction and the germline gene differ at one end; a read error may be behind it. The chain is built from TRBV7-3 and TRBJ2-2; D not certain. Germline assignment: CDR1 SGHTA and CDR2 FQGTGA. This CDR3 contains 13 residues. The DNA for the CDR3 is TGTGCCATCAGCCCAAGTGGGACCGGGGAGCTGTTTTTT. As protein: CAISPSGTGELFF.

This chain joins TRBV6-5 and TRBJ2-5; 11 bases agree with TRBD2. CDR3 size: 16 residues. The V segment lost 1 base and the J segment 5 bases; nucleotides outside the gene matches: 6. Germline CDR1 reads MNHEY; CDR2 reads SVGAGI. The CDR3 DNA reads TGTGCCAGCAGTTACTGGGATAGCGGGGGGGCGGAGACCCAGTACTTC. This sequence encodes CASSYWDSGGAETQYF.

This clonotype was counted once. The rearrangement links TRBV12-3 or TRBV12-4 to TRBJ2-7, with 8 bases matching TRBD1. CDR3 size: 14 residues. The V segment lost 4 bases and the J segment 2 bases; nucleotides outside the gene matches: 4. CDR3 sequence: CASSSHRGAYEQYF. In DNA, the CDR3 is TGTGCCAGCAGTTCCCACAGGGGGGCCTACGAGCAGTACTTC.

The sample holds many counts of this clonotype. The chain couples TRBV19 to TRBJ1-6; no definite D call. Germline CDR1 is LNHDA and CDR2 is SQIVND (reference sequence). Trimming removed 1 base from V and 7 bases from J, with 2 bases in between. There are 12 residues in the CDR3. For the CDR3, the DNA is TGTGCCAGTAGTATAGTCAATTCACCCCTCCACTTT. Translating gives CASSIVNSPLHF.